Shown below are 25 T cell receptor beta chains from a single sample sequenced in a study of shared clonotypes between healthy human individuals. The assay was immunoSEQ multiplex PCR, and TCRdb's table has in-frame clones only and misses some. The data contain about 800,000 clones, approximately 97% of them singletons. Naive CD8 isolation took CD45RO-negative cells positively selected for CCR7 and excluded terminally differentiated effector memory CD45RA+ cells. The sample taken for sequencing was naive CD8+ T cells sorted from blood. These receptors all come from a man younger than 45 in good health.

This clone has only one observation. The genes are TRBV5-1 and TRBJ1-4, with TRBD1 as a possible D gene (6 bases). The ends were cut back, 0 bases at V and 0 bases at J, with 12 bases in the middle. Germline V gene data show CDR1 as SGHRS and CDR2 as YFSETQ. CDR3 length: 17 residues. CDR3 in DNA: TGCGCCAGCAGCTTGGACAGGGCAGATGCAACTAATGAAAAACTGTTTTTT. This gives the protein CASSLDRADATNEKLFF.

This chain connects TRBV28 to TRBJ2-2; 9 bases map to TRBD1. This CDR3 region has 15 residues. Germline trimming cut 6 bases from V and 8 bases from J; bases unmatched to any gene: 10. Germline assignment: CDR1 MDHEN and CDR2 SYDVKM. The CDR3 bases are TGTGCCAGCAGATCACACCGGGACAGGGTTGGGGAGCTGTTTTTT. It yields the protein CASRSHRDRVGELFF.

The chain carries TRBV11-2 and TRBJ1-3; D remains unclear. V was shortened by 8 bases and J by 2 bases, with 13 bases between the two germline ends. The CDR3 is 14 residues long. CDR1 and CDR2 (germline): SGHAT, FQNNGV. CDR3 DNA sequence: TGTGCCAGCCCCGAGCCGAATCCTGGAAACACCATATATTTT. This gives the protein CASPEPNPGNTIYF.

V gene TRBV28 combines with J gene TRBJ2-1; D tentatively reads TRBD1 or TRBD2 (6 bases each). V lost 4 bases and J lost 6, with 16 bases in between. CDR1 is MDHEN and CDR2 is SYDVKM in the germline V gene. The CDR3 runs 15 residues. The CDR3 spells CASSSPWGAGNEQFF. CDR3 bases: TGTGCCAGCAGTTCTCCATGGGGGGCGGGCAATGAGCAGTTCTTC.

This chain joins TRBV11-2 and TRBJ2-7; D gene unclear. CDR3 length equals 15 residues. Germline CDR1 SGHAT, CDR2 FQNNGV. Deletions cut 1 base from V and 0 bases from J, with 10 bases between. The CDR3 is CASSLGENYSYEQYF. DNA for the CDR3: TGTGCCAGCAGCTTAGGGGAAAATTACTCCTACGAGCAGTACTTC.

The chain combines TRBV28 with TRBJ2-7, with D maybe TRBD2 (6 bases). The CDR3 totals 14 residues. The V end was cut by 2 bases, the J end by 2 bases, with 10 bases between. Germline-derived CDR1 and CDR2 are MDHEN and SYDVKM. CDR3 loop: CASSLGDLTYEQYF. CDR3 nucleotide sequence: TGTGCCAGCAGTTTAGGGGACTTAACCTACGAGCAGTACTTC. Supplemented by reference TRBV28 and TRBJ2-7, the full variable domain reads DVKVTQSSRYLVKRTGEKVFLECVQDMDHENMFWYRQDPGLGLRLIYFSYDVKMKEKGDIPEGYSVSREKKERFSLILESASTNQTSMYLCASSLGDLTYEQYFGPGTRLTVT.

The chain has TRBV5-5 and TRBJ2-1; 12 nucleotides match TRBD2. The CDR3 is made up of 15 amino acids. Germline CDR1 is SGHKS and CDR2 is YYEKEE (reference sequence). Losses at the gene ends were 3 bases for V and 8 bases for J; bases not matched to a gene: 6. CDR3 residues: CASSSWTSGTDEQFF. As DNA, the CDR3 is TGTGCCAGCAGCTCGTGGACTAGCGGGACCGATGAGCAGTTCTTC.

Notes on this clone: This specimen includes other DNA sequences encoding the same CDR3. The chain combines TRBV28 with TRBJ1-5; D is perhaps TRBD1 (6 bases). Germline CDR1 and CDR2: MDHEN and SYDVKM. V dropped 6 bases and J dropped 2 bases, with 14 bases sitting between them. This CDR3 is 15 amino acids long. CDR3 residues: CASRPTGSGNQPQHF. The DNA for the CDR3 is TGTGCCAGCAGACCTACAGGGTCGGGCAATCAGCCCCAGCATTTT.

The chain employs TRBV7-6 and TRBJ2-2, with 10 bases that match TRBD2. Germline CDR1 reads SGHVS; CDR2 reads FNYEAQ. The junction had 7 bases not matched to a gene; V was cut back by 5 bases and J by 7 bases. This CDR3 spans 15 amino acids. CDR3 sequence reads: CASSTGTSALGELFF. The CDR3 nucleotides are TGTGCCAGCAGCACAGGGACTAGCGCTCTCGGGGAGCTGTTTTTT.

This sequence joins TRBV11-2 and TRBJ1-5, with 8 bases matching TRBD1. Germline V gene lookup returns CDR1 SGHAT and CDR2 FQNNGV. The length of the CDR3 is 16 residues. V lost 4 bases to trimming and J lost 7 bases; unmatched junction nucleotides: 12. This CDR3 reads CASSSGLAGGRQPQHF. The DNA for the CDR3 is TGTGCCAGCAGCTCAGGGCTGGCAGGGGGCAGGCAGCCCCAGCATTTT.

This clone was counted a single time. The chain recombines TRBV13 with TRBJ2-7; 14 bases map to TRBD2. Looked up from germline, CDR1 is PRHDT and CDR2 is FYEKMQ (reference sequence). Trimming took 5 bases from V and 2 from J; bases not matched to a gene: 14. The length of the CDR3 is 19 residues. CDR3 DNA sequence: TGTGCCAGCAGCCATAGCTCCGGGACTAGCGGGAGCGGGCCCTACGAGCAGTACTTC. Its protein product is CASSHSSGTSGSGPYEQYF.

The CDR3 spells CASTQQGTNTEAFF. The CDR3 DNA reads as TGCGCCAGCACTCAGCAGGGGACGAACACTGAAGCTTTCTTT. V usage is TRBV4-3 and J usage is TRBJ1-1; possibly TRBD1 for D (6 bases). Trimming cost V 7 bases and J 1 base, with 13 bases left between them. CDR3 length equals 14 residues. CDR1 and CDR2 from the germline V gene are LGHNA and YSLEER.

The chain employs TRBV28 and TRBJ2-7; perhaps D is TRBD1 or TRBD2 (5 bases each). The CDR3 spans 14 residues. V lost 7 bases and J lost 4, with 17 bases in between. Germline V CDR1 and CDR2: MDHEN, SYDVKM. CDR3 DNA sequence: TGTGCCAGCACTCCCCGGGACGGCTGGTACGAGCAGTACTTC. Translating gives CASTPRDGWYEQYF.

The CDR3 region is CASSALGEQYF. In DNA, the CDR3 is TGTGCCAGCAGCGCACTGGGCGAGCAGTACTTC. The rearrangement uses TRBV11-2 and TRBJ2-7; no definite D call. V lost 5 bases, J lost 6 bases, and 8 bases lay in between. CDR1 and CDR2 (germline): SGHAT, FQNNGV. The CDR3 extends over 11 amino acids.

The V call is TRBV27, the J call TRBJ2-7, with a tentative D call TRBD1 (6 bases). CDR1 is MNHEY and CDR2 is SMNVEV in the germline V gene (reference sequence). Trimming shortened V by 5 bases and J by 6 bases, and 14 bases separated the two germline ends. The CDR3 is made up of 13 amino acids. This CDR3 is CASSEQGWGEQYF. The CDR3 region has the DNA TGTGCCAGCAGTGAACAGGGCTGGGGCGAGCAGTACTTC.

CDR3 sequence (DNA): TGTGCCAGCACCGCCCCATGGGACACAGATACGCAGTATTTT. Translating it yields CASTAPWDTDTQYF. The chain combines TRBV7-9 with TRBJ2-3; D is undetermined. CDR1 SEHNR and CDR2 FQNEAQ come from the germline V gene (reference sequence). V was shortened by 7 bases and J by 2 bases, with 13 bases between the two germline ends. This CDR3 is 14 amino acids long.

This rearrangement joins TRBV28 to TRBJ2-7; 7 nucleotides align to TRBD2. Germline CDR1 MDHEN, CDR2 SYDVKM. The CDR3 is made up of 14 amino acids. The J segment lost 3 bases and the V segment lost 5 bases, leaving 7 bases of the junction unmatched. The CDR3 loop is CASSRIGTIYEQYF. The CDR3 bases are TGTGCCAGCAGTCGGATCGGGACTATCTACGAGCAGTACTTC.

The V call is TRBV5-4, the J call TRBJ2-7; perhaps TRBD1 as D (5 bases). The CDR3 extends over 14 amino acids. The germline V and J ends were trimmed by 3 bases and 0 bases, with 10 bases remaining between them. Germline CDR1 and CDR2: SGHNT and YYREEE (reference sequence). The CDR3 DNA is TGTGCCAGCAGCTCCAGGGCCTTCTCCTACGAGCAGTACTTC. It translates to CASSSRAFSYEQYF.

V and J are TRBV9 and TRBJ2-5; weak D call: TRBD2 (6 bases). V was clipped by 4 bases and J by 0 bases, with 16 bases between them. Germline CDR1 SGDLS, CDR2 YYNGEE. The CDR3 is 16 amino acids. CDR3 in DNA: TGTGCCAGCAGCAACCGGGGACTGGCGTACCAAGAGACCCAGTACTTC. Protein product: CASSNRGLAYQETQYF.

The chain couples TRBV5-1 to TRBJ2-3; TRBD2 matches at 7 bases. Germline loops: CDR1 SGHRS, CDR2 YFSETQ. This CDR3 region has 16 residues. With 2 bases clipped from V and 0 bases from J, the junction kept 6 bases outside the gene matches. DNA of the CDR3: TGCGCCAGCAGCTTTCCTATAGCGGGTAGCACAGATACGCAGTATTTT. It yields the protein CASSFPIAGSTDTQYF.

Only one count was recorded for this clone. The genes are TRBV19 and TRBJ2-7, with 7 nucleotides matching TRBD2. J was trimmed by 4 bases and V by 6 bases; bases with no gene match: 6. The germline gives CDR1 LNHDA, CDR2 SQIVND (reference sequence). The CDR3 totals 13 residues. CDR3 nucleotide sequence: TGTGCCAGTAGCGCGGTCGGGGGGTACGAGCAGTACTTC. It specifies CASSAVGGYEQYF. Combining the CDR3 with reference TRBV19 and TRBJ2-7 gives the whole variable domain DGGITQSPKYLFRKEGQNVTLSCEQNLNHDAMYWYRQDPGQGLRLIYYSQIVNDFQKGDIAEGYSVSREKKESFPLTVTSAQKNPTAFYLCASSAVGGYEQYFGPGTRLTVT.

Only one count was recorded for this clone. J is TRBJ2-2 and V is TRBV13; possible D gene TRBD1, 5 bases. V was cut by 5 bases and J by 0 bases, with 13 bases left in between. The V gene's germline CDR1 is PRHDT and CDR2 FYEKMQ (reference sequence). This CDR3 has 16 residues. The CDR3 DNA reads TGTGCCAGCAGCCAGACAGTACCCGCGAACACCGGGGAGCTGTTTTTT. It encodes CASSQTVPANTGELFF.

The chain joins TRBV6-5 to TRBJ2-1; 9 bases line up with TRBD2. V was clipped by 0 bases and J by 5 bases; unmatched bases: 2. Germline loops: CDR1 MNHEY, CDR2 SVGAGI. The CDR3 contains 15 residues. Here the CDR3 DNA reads TGTGCCAGCAGTTACTCAATAGCGGGAGACAATGAGCAGTTCTTC. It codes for CASSYSIAGDNEQFF.

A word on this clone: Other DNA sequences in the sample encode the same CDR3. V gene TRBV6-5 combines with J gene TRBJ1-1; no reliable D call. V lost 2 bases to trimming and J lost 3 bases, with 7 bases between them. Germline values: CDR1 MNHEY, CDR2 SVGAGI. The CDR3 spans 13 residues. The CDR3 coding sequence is TGTGCCAGCAGTTACGGCGGGTACACTGAAGCTTTCTTT. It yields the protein CASSYGGYTEAFF.

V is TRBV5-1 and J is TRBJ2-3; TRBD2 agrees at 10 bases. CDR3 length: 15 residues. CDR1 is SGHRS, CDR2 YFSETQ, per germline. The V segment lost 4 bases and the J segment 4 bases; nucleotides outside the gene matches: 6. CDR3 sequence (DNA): TGCGCCAGCAGCAGCACCGGGACTAGCGCAGATACGCAGTATTTT. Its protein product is CASSSTGTSADTQYF.